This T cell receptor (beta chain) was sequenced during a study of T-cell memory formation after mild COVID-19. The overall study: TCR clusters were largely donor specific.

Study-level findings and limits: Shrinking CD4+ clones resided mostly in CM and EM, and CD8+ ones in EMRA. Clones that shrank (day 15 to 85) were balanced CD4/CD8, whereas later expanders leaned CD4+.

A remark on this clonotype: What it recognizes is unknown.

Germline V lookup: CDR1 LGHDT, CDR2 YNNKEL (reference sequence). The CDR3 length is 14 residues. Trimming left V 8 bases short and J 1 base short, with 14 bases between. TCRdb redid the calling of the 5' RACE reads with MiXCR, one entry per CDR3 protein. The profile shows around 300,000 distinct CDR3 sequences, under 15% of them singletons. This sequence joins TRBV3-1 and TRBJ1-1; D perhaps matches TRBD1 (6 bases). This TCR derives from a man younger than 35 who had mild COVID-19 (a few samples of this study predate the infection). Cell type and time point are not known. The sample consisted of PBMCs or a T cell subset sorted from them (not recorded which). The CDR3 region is CASSGDIANTEAFF. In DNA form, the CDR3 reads TGTGCCAGCTCAGGGGACATAGCGAACACTGAAGCTTTCTTT.